Listed below are T cell receptor beta chains from one sample, sequenced in a study of resident and recirculating memory T cells in vitiligo. The table came from immunoSEQ multiplex PCR; TCRdb's copy has only in-frame clones and leaves some out. The sample lists roughly 42,000 clones; around 90% were seen once. Source material: blood. All receptors come from a male donor with vitiligo. Both conserved end residues are part of each CDR3. D genes are given only for firm matches. Clone size is not always given. Where it is, it says once, few, many or a class for expanded clones.

TRBJ2-3 | 14 | NA | TRBV5-1 | NA | CASSLELQLDTQYF | TGCGCCAGCAGCTTGGAGCTCCAACTAGATACGCAGTATTTT
TRBJ1-5 | 14 | TRBD1 | TRBV11-2 | NA | CASSKGQGKEPQHF | TGTGCCAGCAGCAAAGGACAGGGGAAGGAGCCCCAGCATTTT
TRBJ1-1 | 15 | NA | TRBV12-5 | NA | CASGPRGVQNTEAFF | TGTGCTAGTGGACCGCGCGGGGTCCAGAACACTGAAGCTTTCTTT
TRBJ2-3 | 11 | NA | TRBV5-8 | NA | CASILLGPQYF | TGTGCCAGCATCCTCCTGGGCCCGCAGTATTTT
TRBJ2-5 | 14 | NA | TRBV7-9 | NA | CASSSYSSQETQYF | TGTGCCAGCAGCTCCTATAGCAGTCAAGAGACCCAGTACTTC
TRBJ2-7 | 12 | NA | TRBV18 | once | CASSPEGHEQYF | TGTGCCAGCTCACCGGAGGGACACGAGCAGTACTTC
TRBJ2-3 | 13 | NA | TRBV18 | NA | CASSPRRGDTQYF | TGTGCCAGCTCACCAAGAAGGGGCGATACGCAGTATTTT
TRBJ2-4 | 15 | TRBD2 | TRBV4-3 | NA | CASSHSGGAKNIQYF | TGCGCCAGCAGCCACAGCGGGGGAGCCAAAAACATTCAGTACTTC
TRBJ1-6 | 15 | NA | TRBV6-5 | NA | CASTYGRLSNSPLHF | TGTGCCAGCACCTACGGGAGGTTGTCGAATTCACCCCTCCACTTT
TRBJ2-2 | 15 | TRBD1 | TRBV7-2 | NA | CASSSTGGNTGELFF | TGTGCCAGCAGCTCGACAGGGGGCAACACCGGGGAGCTGTTTTTT
TRBJ1-2 | 13 | NA | TRBV7-9 | few | CASTPGSFYGYTF | TGTGCCAGCACCCCGGGATCTTTCTATGGCTACACCTTC